These 2 T cell receptor beta chains came from one sample sequenced in a study of cytomegalovirus exposure and HLA in healthy donors. PCR amplification relied on 60 Vbeta primers (plus 13 Jbeta primers). Method: immunoSEQ multiplex PCR; TCRdb's copy keeps in-frame clones and lacks some. Of over 95,000 clones listed, around 77% are singletons. The sequenced sample was PBMCs. The origin of the receptors is a man aged 35 to 55 in good health and CMV-seronegative.

This chain links TRBV19 with TRBJ1-6; the D gene is possibly TRBD1 (6 bases). Germline V gene sequence: CDR1 LNHDA, CDR2 SQIVND (reference sequence). The ends were cut back, 5 bases at V and 9 bases at J, with 14 bases in the middle. This CDR3 has 14 residues. The CDR3 reads CASSSGTPGSPLHF. For the CDR3, the DNA is TGTGCCAGTAGTTCCGGGACACCCGGTTCACCCCTCCACTTT.

The chain uses TRBV9 and TRBJ1-2, with no clear D. The V gene's germline CDR1 is SGDLS and CDR2 YYNGEE. Trimming shortened V by 0 bases and J by 5 bases, and 14 bases separated the two germline ends. There are 15 residues in the CDR3. The CDR3 coding sequence is TGTGCCAGCAGCGTAGAACCCCAGGCGGGGTATGGCTACACCTTC. Translating it yields CASSVEPQAGYGYTF.